The clone carrying this T cell receptor (beta chain) was seen a few times. Antigen specificity is unknown. Gene names and germline match the mouse. The read finishes 1 residue shy of the CDR3 end, and the germline J gene is used to complete it. The data originate from a study of tissue T cells after allogeneic stem cell transplantation. Study results and caveats: Sampling depth was limited, and the cohort was small and clinically varied. The study did not identify alloreactive or antigen-specific tissue TCRs, and some clones might be persisting host cells. Within patients, tissue anatomy strongly shaped TCR repertoire composition. Across patients, clones rarely overlapped, yet motif clusters were shared tissue-specifically.

The CDR3 is 14 residues long. V was pared by 0 bases and J by 6 bases, with 9 bases between. Germline lookup yields CDR1 LGHNA and CDR2 YNLKQL (reference sequence). This table comes from immunoSEQ multiplex PCR, and its TCRdb copy is limited to in-frame clones, with some not included. The table lists about 48,000 clones, roughly 73% of them singletons. Sequenced input: sorted cells pooled from one or two spleens. V usage is TRBV5 and J usage is TRBJ1-5; D is ambiguous. The TCR sequence derives from a pool of C57BL/6 mice in good health. CDR3 in amino acids: CASSQDDILQAPLF. Incomplete CDR3 DNA: TGTGCCAGCAGCCAAGACGACATACTCCAGGCTCCGCTT.